The 9 T cell receptor beta chains below all came from one sample that was sequenced in a study of blood T cell repertoires in COVID-19. Some clones are missing from TCRdb's copy, which holds only in-frame ones; the method was immunoSEQ multiplex PCR. Among 100,000 to 150,000 clones listed, approximately 83% were seen once. Input material: peripheral blood. Receptor source: a man older than 75 with active or convalescent COVID-19.

The chain links TRBV19 to TRBJ1-2; D perhaps matches TRBD1 (6 bases). V shed 4 bases and J shed 8 bases, with 17 bases lying between them. This CDR3 spans 14 amino acids. CDR1 is LNHDA and CDR2 is SQIVND in the germline V gene (reference sequence). The CDR3 protein is CASSTRTEPIGYTF. For the CDR3, the DNA is TGTGCCAGTAGTACCCGGACAGAGCCAATAGGCTACACCTTC.

The J gene is TRBJ1-5, the V gene TRBV9; tentative D call: TRBD1 (6 bases). V dropped 0 bases and J dropped 5 bases, with 15 bases sitting between them. Per germline, CDR1 SGDLS and CDR2 YYNGEE. This CDR3 is 16 amino acids long. The CDR3 loop reads CASSVGGGGYYQPQHF. The CDR3 nucleotides are TGTGCCAGCAGCGTAGGGGGAGGGGGATACTATCAGCCCCAGCATTTT.

The gene calls are TRBV11-3 and TRBJ2-3; 15 bases align to TRBD2. The V gene's germline CDR1 is SGHNT and CDR2 YENEEA. The CDR3 contains 16 residues. Trimming took 5 bases from V and 3 from J; bases not matched to a gene: 3. The CDR3 nucleotides are TGTGCCAGCAGCAGCGGGACTAGCGGGAGGACAGATACGCAGTATTTT. Its translation is CASSSGTSGRTDTQYF.

The chain is built from TRBV27 and TRBJ2-1; TRBD1 matches at 8 bases. Germline assignment: CDR1 MNHEY and CDR2 SMNVEV (reference sequence). The V and J ends lost 2 bases and 4 bases, in that order; junction bases with no gene match: 4. The CDR3 length is 15 residues. DNA for the CDR3: TGTGCCAGCAGTTTAGCCCGGGACAGGTACAATGAGCAGTTCTTC. This sequence encodes CASSLARDRYNEQFF.

This rearrangement joins TRBV7-9 to TRBJ1-1; 7 bases map to TRBD1. The length of the CDR3 is 13 residues. CDR1 is SEHNR, CDR2 FQNEAQ, per germline (reference sequence). J lost 4 bases, V lost 4 bases, and 3 bases had no gene match. CDR3 DNA sequence: TGTGCCAGCAGCTCATCAGGGGGCACTGAAGCTTTCTTT. Translation: CASSSSGGTEAFF.

This clone was observed a few times. This rearrangement joins TRBV7-7 to TRBJ2-7, with TRBD2 matching 11 bases. CDR3 length: 15 residues. Germline V lookup: CDR1 SSHAT, CDR2 FNYEAQ (reference sequence). The ends lost 4 bases at V and 5 bases at J; junction bases unmatched: 7. The CDR3 sequence: CASSSGTSGAHEQYF. CDR3 DNA: TGTGCCAGCAGCTCCGGGACTAGCGGCGCCCACGAGCAGTACTTC. Together with reference TRBV7-7 and TRBJ2-7, the CDR3 gives the full variable domain: GAGVSQSPRYKVTKRGQDVTLRCDPISSHATLYWYQQALGQGPEFLTYFNYEAQPDKSGLPSDRFSAERPEGSISTLTIQRTEQRDSAMYRCASSSGTSGAHEQYFGPGTRLTVT.

V usage is TRBV19 and J usage is TRBJ2-2; D call uncertain. The germline V gene encodes CDR1 LNHDA and CDR2 SQIVND (reference sequence). Between the trimmed V and J ends, which lost 6 bases and 1 base, there was a span of 9 bases. This CDR3 spans 14 amino acids. The CDR3 loop reads CASSLYGNTGELFF. The CDR3 DNA is TGTGCCAGTAGCCTCTATGGGAACACCGGGGAGCTGTTTTTT.

J is TRBJ1-2 and V is TRBV19, with 7 bases identical to TRBD1. J was trimmed by 4 bases and V by 8 bases; bases with no gene match: 13. The CDR3 covers 15 residues. Per germline, CDR1 LNHDA and CDR2 SQIVND (reference sequence). Here the CDR3 DNA reads TGTGCCAGTGCTGGGGGGCCACAGGGGCTCTATGGCTACACCTTC. Translated: CASAGGPQGLYGYTF.

This chain uses TRBV9 with TRBJ1-4, with TRBD1 identical over 7 bases. V lost 3 bases, J lost 6 bases, and 8 bases stayed unmatched. Germline CDR1 and CDR2: SGDLS and YYNGEE. The CDR3 has 15 residues. CDR3 protein: CASSGQGRSDEKLFF. DNA for the CDR3: TGTGCCAGCAGCGGACAGGGTCGGTCGGATGAAAAACTGTTTTTT.